Listed here are 3 T cell receptor beta chains from one sample, sequenced in a study of OX40 agonist ivuxolimab in advanced cancers. Measured with immunoSEQ multiplex PCR; TCRdb has only the in-frame clones, and not every one. The profile covers 65,000 to 75,000 clones, with 92% appearing a single time and 0.44% taken by the ten largest. Sequenced here: CD4+ or CD8+ T cells sorted from blood, sampled in a trial of the OX40 agonist ivuxolimab. The origin of the receptors is an adult with an advanced solid tumor such as melanoma, head and neck, liver or kidney cancer.

This clone showed up just once. This chain uses TRBV1 with TRBJ2-1; the D call of TRBD2 is as the table states it, not checked on the DNA. TRBV1 is shown as a pseudogene. The CDR3 runs to 16 residues. In DNA, the CDR3 is TGCACCAGCAGCCCCTCGGGGGGCGGTGAGTACAATGAGCAGTTCTTC. Translating it yields CTSSPSGGGEYNEQFF.

This chain uses TRBV7-6 with TRBJ2-3; 12 bases line up with TRBD2. The junction had 6 bases not matched to a gene; V was cut back by 2 bases and J by 0 bases. The CDR3 loop spans 18 amino acids. Germline V gene lookup returns CDR1 SGHVS and CDR2 FNYEAQ. The CDR3 DNA is TGTGCCAGCAGCTTAAGCCTGGGGACTAGCGGGAGCACAGATACGCAGTATTTT. Translated: CASSLSLGTSGSTDTQYF.

The chain is built from TRBV2 and TRBJ2-2, with 12 bases fitting TRBD2. The V segment lost 5 bases and the J segment 5 bases; nucleotides outside the gene matches: 9. This CDR3 spans 17 amino acids. Germline values: CDR1 SNHLY, CDR2 FYNNEI. The DNA for the CDR3 is TGTGCCAGCAGTTTTGGACTAGCGGGAATGGGGACCGGGGAGCTGTTTTTT. Translation: CASSFGLAGMGTGELFF.